These T cell receptor beta chains were read from a single sample in a study of response to subunit inactivated influenza vaccine. TCRdb recomputed calls from the RT-PCR reads with MiXCR, one row per CDR3 protein. The sample holds 710,000 or so distinct CDR3 sequences, 15% to 18% seen once. The sample in question was PBMCs from blood, obtained approximately 13 days after vaccination. These receptors were taken from a middle-aged man who received an inactivated influenza vaccine. The CDR3 runs from the conserved cysteine through the conserved F or W. The D gene is left open where the match is weak. Size values are once, few and many counts, or a class for expanded clones, and some rows have none.

V gene: TRBV6-1; J gene: TRBJ2-1; clone size: .; D gene: TRBD1; CDR3 DNA: TGTGCCAGCAGTCGACGGACAGGGCGGCCCTACAATGAGCAGTTCTTC; CDR3 protein: CASSRRTGRPYNEQFF
V gene: TRBV6-2/TRBV6-3; J gene: TRBJ2-3; clone size: few; D gene: TRBD2; CDR3 DNA: TGTGCCAGCATCCGGGGTGGACTAGCGGGAGAGGATACGCAGTATTTT; CDR3 protein: CASIRGGLAGEDTQYF
V gene: TRBV5-1; J gene: TRBJ2-1; clone size: .; D gene: TRBD2; CDR3 DNA: TGCGCCAGCAGCCGGGGGGCGGGAGGGTCCAATGAGCAGTTCTTC; CDR3 protein: CASSRGAGGSNEQFF
V gene: TRBV20-1; J gene: TRBJ2-7; clone size: many; D gene: .; CDR3 DNA: TGCAGTGCTACGGTGCAGCGTTCCTACGAGCAGTACTTC; CDR3 protein: CSATVQRSYEQYF
V gene: TRBV7-8; J gene: TRBJ1-2; clone size: few; D gene: .; CDR3 DNA: TGTGCCAGCAGCTTAACGGGGGGGTACTCTTATGGCTACACCTTC; CDR3 protein: CASSLTGGYSYGYTF
V gene: TRBV7-2; J gene: TRBJ2-1; clone size: many; D gene: TRBD2; CDR3 DNA: TGTGCCAGCAGCTTAATGGGGCTAGCGGGAAACAATGAGCAGTTCTTC; CDR3 protein: CASSLMGLAGNNEQFF
V gene: TRBV13; J gene: TRBJ2-1; clone size: .; D gene: .; CDR3 DNA: TGTGCCAGCAGCAGAGACAGACACTACAATGAGCAGTTCTTC; CDR3 protein: CASSRDRHYNEQFF
V gene: TRBV20-1; J gene: TRBJ1-2; clone size: .; D gene: .; CDR3 DNA: TGCAGTGCACCGCCGGACAGCCCTGGCTACACCTTC; CDR3 protein: CSAPPDSPGYTF
V gene: TRBV30; J gene: TRBJ2-2; clone size: .; D gene: TRBD2; CDR3 DNA: TGTGCCTTCACTAGCGGGAGTTCCGGGGAGCTGTTTTTT; CDR3 protein: CAFTSGSSGELFF
V gene: TRBV29-1; J gene: TRBJ2-7; clone size: few; D gene: TRBD1; CDR3 DNA: TGCAGCGTCAAAAGGATTGACAGGGGCTCCTACGAGCAGTACTTC; CDR3 protein: CSVKRIDRGSYEQYF
V gene: TRBV7-9; J gene: TRBJ2-1; clone size: .; D gene: .; CDR3 DNA: TGTGCCAGCAGCATGACAGGAGCCTACAATGAGCAGTTCTTC; CDR3 protein: CASSMTGAYNEQFF
V gene: TRBV11-3; J gene: TRBJ1-3; clone size: few; D gene: .; CDR3 DNA: TGTGCCAGCAGCGGGGGGAGCTCTGGAAACACCATATATTTT; CDR3 protein: CASSGGSSGNTIYF
V gene: TRBV7-2; J gene: TRBJ2-3; clone size: .; D gene: .; CDR3 DNA: TGTGCCAGCAGCCCGGGCTGGAATTCAGCAGATACGCAGTATTTT; CDR3 protein: CASSPGWNSADTQYF
V gene: TRBV28; J gene: TRBJ2-1; clone size: few; D gene: .; CDR3 DNA: TGTGCCAGCCCCCCTGTGGGGAGGACCTACAATGAGCAGTTCTTC; CDR3 protein: CASPPVGRTYNEQFF
V gene: TRBV6-1; J gene: TRBJ2-7; clone size: few; D gene: .; CDR3 DNA: TGTGCCAGCAGGGGCGATTCTCCGGGCTCAACCTACGAGCAGTACTTC; CDR3 protein: CASRGDSPGSTYEQYF
V gene: TRBV3-1; J gene: TRBJ2-1; clone size: few; D gene: TRBD1; CDR3 DNA: TGTGCCAGCAGCCAAGATTCCGGGACAGGGATGAATGAGCAGTTCTTC; CDR3 protein: CASSQDSGTGMNEQFF